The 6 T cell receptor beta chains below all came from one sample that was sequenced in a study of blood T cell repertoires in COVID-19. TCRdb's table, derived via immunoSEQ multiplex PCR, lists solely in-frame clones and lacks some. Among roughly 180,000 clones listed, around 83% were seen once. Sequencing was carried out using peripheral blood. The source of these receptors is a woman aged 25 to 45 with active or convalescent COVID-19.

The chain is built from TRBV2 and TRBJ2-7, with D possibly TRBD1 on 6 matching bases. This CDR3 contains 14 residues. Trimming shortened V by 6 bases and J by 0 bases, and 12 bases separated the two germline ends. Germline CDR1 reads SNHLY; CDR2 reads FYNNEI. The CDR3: CASRYTGSSYEQYF. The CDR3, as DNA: TGTGCCAGCAGGTACACAGGGAGCTCCTACGAGCAGTACTTC.

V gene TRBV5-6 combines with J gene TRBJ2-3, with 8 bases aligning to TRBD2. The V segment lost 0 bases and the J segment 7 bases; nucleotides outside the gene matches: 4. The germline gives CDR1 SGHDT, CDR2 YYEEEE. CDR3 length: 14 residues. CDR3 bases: TGTGCCAGCAGCTTGGGGACTAGCATTAATACGCAGTATTTT. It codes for CASSLGTSINTQYF.

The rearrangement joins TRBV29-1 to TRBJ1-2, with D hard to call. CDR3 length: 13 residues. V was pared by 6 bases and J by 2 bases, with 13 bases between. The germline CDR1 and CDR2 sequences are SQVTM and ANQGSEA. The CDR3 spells CSVGRTDNYGYTF. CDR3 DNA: TGCAGCGTGGGGAGGACGGACAACTATGGCTACACCTTC.

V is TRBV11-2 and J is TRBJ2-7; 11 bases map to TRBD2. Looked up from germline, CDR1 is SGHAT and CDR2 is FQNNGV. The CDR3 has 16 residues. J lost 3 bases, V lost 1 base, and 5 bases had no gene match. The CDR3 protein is CASSLVSGGVLYEQYF. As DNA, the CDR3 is TGTGCCAGCAGCTTAGTTAGCGGGGGGGTTCTCTACGAGCAGTACTTC. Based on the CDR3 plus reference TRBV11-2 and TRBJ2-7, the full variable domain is EAGVAQSPRYKIIEKRQSVAFWCNPISGHATLYWYQQILGQGPKLLIQFQNNGVVDDSQLPKDRFSAERLKGVDSTLKIQPAKLEDSAVYLCASSLVSGGVLYEQYFGPGTRLTVT.

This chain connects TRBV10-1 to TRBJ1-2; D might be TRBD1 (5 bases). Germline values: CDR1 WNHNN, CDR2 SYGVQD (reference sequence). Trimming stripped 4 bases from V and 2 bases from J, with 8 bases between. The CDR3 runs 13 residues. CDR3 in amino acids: CASSATANYGYTF. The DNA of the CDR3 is TGCGCCAGCAGTGCGACAGCGAACTATGGCTACACCTTC.

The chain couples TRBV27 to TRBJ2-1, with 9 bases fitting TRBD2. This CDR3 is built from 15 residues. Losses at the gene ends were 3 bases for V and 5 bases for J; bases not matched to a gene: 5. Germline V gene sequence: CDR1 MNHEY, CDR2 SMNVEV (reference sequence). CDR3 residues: CASSLLAGPNNEQFF. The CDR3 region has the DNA TGTGCCAGCAGTTTGCTAGCGGGACCCAACAATGAGCAGTTCTTC.